The T cell receptor (beta chain) under discussion was sequenced for a study of blood T cell repertoires in COVID-19. On the study more broadly: Whether acute or convalescent, the COVID-19 samples came from the United States, Italy and Spain. PBMCs, B-cell-depleted T cells, or T cells provided the cDNA or gDNA that made up the material.

Sequencing used immunoSEQ multiplex PCR; TCRdb keeps in-frame clones, though not all of them. The sample yields around 62,000 clones, approximately 90% seen once. Recovered participants had two consecutive negative NP/OP PCR tests, healthcare professional clearance, or symptom resolution. V lost 6 bases and J lost 8; bases outside the gene matches: 8. CDR3 length equals 12 residues. Germline-derived CDR1 and CDR2 are SQVTM and ANQGSEA. The chain employs TRBV29-1 and TRBJ1-2, with 8 positions matching TRBD1. The source of this sequence is a woman in her thirties or forties who had recovered from COVID-19. Material for sequencing was PBMCs or T cells enriched from blood (not recorded which). CDR3 sequence: CSVRTGGYGYTF. The CDR3 DNA sequence: TGCAGCGTCAGAACAGGGGGGTACGGCTACACCTTC.